This T cell receptor beta chain was retrieved from a study of post-analysis software for immune sequencing data. Study background: Some patients lacked subtype; others had relapsing-remitting, secondary progressive or progressive-relapsing disease. Points from the study as a whole: TRBV5-6, TRBV5-1 and TRBV20-1 belonged to a set of about five TRBV segments that were more frequent in patients than controls.

Presence of unique molecular identifiers characterized the TCR beta cDNA libraries. MiXCR was run by TCRdb on the PCR reads, yielding one entry per CDR3 protein. Among hundreds of thousands of distinct CDR3 sequences, 59% were seen once, and the ten largest hold approximately 11%. As regards this clonotype: Its matching antigen is unknown.

V was clipped by 0 bases and J by 4 bases, with 6 bases between them. The CDR3 consists of 13 residues. Germline V gene sequence: CDR1 SGHAT, CDR2 FQNNGV. Sequencing was performed on blood. This clonotype originated in a girl aged 2 to 10 with multiple sclerosis. The V gene is TRBV11-2, the J gene TRBJ1-1; D might be TRBD1 (5 bases). This CDR3 is CASSLDRVTEAFF. The CDR3 DNA follows: TGTGCCAGCAGCTTAGACAGGGTCACTGAAGCTTTCTTT.